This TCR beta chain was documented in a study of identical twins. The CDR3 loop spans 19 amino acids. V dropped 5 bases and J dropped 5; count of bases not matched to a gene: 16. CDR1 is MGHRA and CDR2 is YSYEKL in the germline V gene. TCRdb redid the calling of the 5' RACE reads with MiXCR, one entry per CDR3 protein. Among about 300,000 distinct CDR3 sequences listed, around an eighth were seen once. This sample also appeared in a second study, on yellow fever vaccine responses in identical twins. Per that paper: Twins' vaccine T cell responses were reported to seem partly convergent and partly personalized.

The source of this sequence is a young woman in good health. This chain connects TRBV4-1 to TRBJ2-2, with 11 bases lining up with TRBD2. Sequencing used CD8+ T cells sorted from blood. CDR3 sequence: CASSLRNSGGAPGTGELFF. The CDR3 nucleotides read TGCGCCAGCAGCTTAAGAAATAGCGGGGGGGCCCCAGGGACCGGGGAGCTGTTTTTT.